A selection of T cell receptor beta chains follows, all from one sample in a study of post-analysis software for immune sequencing data. MiXCR was run by TCRdb on the PCR reads, yielding one entry per CDR3 protein. In the table there are 380,000 or so distinct CDR3 sequences, around a third of which are singletons. The specimen sequenced was blood. Receptors were obtained from a girl between 5 and 17 years old with multiple sclerosis. CDR3s include the opening cysteine and the closing phenylalanine or tryptophan. D genes are given only for firm matches. Part of the rows lack a size; the others show once, few, many or a class for expanded clones.

j_gene: TRBJ2-1; v_gene: TRBV30; abundance: once; d_gene: TRBD1; CDR3nt: TGTGCCTGGAGCGATGGACAGGGCTACAATGAGCAGTTCTTC; CDR3aa: CAWSDGQGYNEQFF
j_gene: TRBJ2-5; v_gene: TRBV4-2; abundance: many; d_gene: NA; CDR3nt: TGTGCCAGCAGCCCCCGGAGGGGGGCAGGGGAGACCCAGTACTTC; CDR3aa: CASSPRRGAGETQYF
j_gene: TRBJ2-4; v_gene: TRBV7-9; abundance: few; d_gene: NA; CDR3nt: TGTGCCAGCAGCTTAGGCGACAGGTCCTCTCCTCAGTACTTC; CDR3aa: CASSLGDRSSPQYF
j_gene: TRBJ2-3; v_gene: TRBV5-4; abundance: NA; d_gene: TRBD2; CDR3nt: TGTGCCAGCAGCCCGAGCGGGGGCTACACAGATACGCAGTATTTT; CDR3aa: CASSPSGGYTDTQYF
j_gene: TRBJ1-5; v_gene: TRBV6-2/TRBV6-3; abundance: many; d_gene: NA; CDR3nt: TGTGCCAGCAGTTACAACCGACAGTTACAGAATCAGCCCCAGCATTTT; CDR3aa: CASSYNRQLQNQPQHF
j_gene: TRBJ2-7; v_gene: TRBV15; abundance: NA; d_gene: TRBD1; CDR3nt: TGTGCCACCAGCAGAGCAAGAGAGGGGGCATACGAGCAGTACTTC; CDR3aa: CATSRAREGAYEQYF
j_gene: TRBJ2-7; v_gene: TRBV14; abundance: NA; d_gene: NA; CDR3nt: TGTGCCAGCAGCCAAGTTCCAGGGGCGGGGCACGAGCAGTACTTC; CDR3aa: CASSQVPGAGHEQYF
j_gene: TRBJ2-3; v_gene: TRBV12-3/TRBV12-4; abundance: few; d_gene: NA; CDR3nt: TGTGCCAGCAGTTTGCAGCCTAGTGGCACAGATACGCAGTATTTT; CDR3aa: CASSLQPSGTDTQYF
j_gene: TRBJ2-3; v_gene: TRBV24-1; abundance: few; d_gene: NA; CDR3nt: TGTGCCACCAGTGATTTTAGGTCCTACGGGAACATAGGAACAGATACGCAGTATTTT; CDR3aa: CATSDFRSYGNIGTDTQYF
j_gene: TRBJ2-3; v_gene: TRBV4-1; abundance: NA; d_gene: TRBD2; CDR3nt: TGCGCCAGCAGCCAAGTTTCGGGAGGGGAGACGCAGTATTTT; CDR3aa: CASSQVSGGETQYF
j_gene: TRBJ1-2; v_gene: TRBV13; abundance: few; d_gene: TRBD1; CDR3nt: TGTGCCAGCAGCGGGGGACAGGGAACCTATGGCTACACCTTC; CDR3aa: CASSGGQGTYGYTF
j_gene: TRBJ2-1; v_gene: TRBV7-2; abundance: NA; d_gene: TRBD1; CDR3nt: TGTGCCAGCAGCTTGGACAGGGGGGCCCGCTTCAATGAGCAGTTCTTC; CDR3aa: CASSLDRGARFNEQFF
j_gene: TRBJ2-2; v_gene: TRBV20-1; abundance: NA; d_gene: NA; CDR3nt: TGCAGTGCTAGAGAAGGAAGTCTAACCGGGGAGCTGTTTTTT; CDR3aa: CSAREGSLTGELFF
j_gene: TRBJ2-1; v_gene: TRBV20-1; abundance: few; d_gene: NA; CDR3nt: TGCAGACACGGCGGGTACAATGAGCAGTTCTTC; CDR3aa: CRHGGYNEQFF
j_gene: TRBJ2-7; v_gene: TRBV20-1; abundance: NA; d_gene: TRBD2; CDR3nt: TGCAGTGCTAAAAAGAGGTCTAGCGGGAGTCTCTACGAGCAGTACTTC; CDR3aa: CSAKKRSSGSLYEQYF
j_gene: TRBJ1-1; v_gene: TRBV4-1; abundance: few; d_gene: NA; CDR3nt: TGCGCCAGCAGCCAAGCAACGAACACTGAAGCTTTCTTT; CDR3aa: CASSQATNTEAFF
j_gene: TRBJ2-3; v_gene: TRBV15; abundance: NA; d_gene: NA; CDR3nt: TGTGCCACCAGCAGAGGAGGGGGGTACACAGATACGCAGTATTTT; CDR3aa: CATSRGGGYTDTQYF
j_gene: TRBJ2-3; v_gene: TRBV6-5; abundance: NA; d_gene: TRBD2; CDR3nt: TGTGCCAGCAGCAAACTAGCGGCTAGCACAGATACGCAGTATTTT; CDR3aa: CASSKLAASTDTQYF
j_gene: TRBJ2-6; v_gene: TRBV7-3; abundance: NA; d_gene: NA; CDR3nt: TGTGCCAGCAGCTTATTAGGGCCGCCGACTACTGGGGCCAACGTCCTGACTTTC; CDR3aa: CASSLLGPPTTGANVLTF
j_gene: TRBJ2-3; v_gene: TRBV6-2/TRBV6-3; abundance: NA; d_gene: TRBD2; CDR3nt: TGTGCCAGCAGTTACTCATCGAGCGGGGGGGCAGATACGCAGTATTTT; CDR3aa: CASSYSSSGGADTQYF
j_gene: TRBJ2-3; v_gene: TRBV7-2; abundance: NA; d_gene: NA; CDR3nt: TGTGCCAGCAGCTTAGGGGCCCTAGACGCGAATACGCAGTATTTT; CDR3aa: CASSLGALDANTQYF
j_gene: TRBJ2-3; v_gene: TRBV20-1; abundance: once; d_gene: TRBD2; CDR3nt: TGCGGTGCCCAGGGGATGCGGGGGGACACAGATACGCAGTATTTT; CDR3aa: CGAQGMRGDTDTQYF